These 16 T cell receptor beta chains originate from one sample sequenced in a study of T cell responses to AZD1222 COVID-19 vaccine. Sequencing used immunoSEQ multiplex PCR; TCRdb keeps in-frame clones, though not all of them. The data contain roughly 100,000 clones, around 91% of them seen just once; the ten biggest clones take up roughly a sixth. The sequences come from peripheral blood, collected on day 0 of AZD1222 vaccination. These receptors were collected from an adult in good health.

The chain combines TRBV6-1 with TRBJ1-2, with 10 nucleotides matching TRBD1. The CDR3 consists of 17 residues. Germline CDR1 MNHNS, CDR2 SASEGT. V dropped 2 bases and J dropped 4; count of bases not matched to a gene: 10. As DNA, the CDR3 is TGTGCCAGCAGTGAAAGGACAGGGGGAATCCTACTCTATGGCTACACCTTC. Translating gives CASSERTGGILLYGYTF.

The chain joins TRBV25-1 to TRBJ2-1; TRBD2 aligns across 12 bases. Looked up from germline, CDR1 is MGHDK and CDR2 is SYGVNS. The CDR3 contains 14 residues. J was trimmed by 5 bases and V by 8 bases; bases with no gene match: 4. CDR3 sequence reads: CASRTSGEDNEQFF. CDR3 coding DNA: TGTGCCAGCCGGACTAGCGGGGAGGACAATGAGCAGTTCTTC.

This clone was seen only a few times. The chain employs TRBV4-1 and TRBJ2-7, with D unclear. The CDR3 loop spans 16 amino acids. CDR1 and CDR2 (germline): MGHRA, YSYEKL. The ends were cut back, 1 base at V and 3 bases at J, with 16 bases in the middle. Written as DNA, the CDR3 is TGCGCCAGCAGCCAAGTTGTAAGTTCCCCGGTCTACGAGCAGTACTTC. Translated: CASSQVVSSPVYEQYF.

The chain employs TRBV3-1 (or the pseudogene TRBV3-2) and TRBJ1-4, with TRBD1 matching 9 bases. Germline CDR1 and CDR2: LGHDT and YNNKEL (reference sequence). V gave up 4 bases and J gave up 8 bases; unmatched junction bases: 2. The CDR3 loop spans 13 amino acids. The CDR3 sequence: CASSRQGEEKLFF. CDR3 coding DNA: TGTGCCAGCAGCCGACAGGGGGAGGAAAAACTGTTTTTT.

V is TRBV7-3 and J is TRBJ2-1; tentatively, D is TRBD1 or TRBD2 (5 bases each). The CDR3 runs 15 residues. Germline assignment: CDR1 SGHTA and CDR2 FQGTGA. V was cut by 1 base and J by 7 bases, with 14 bases left in between. The CDR3 loop reads CASSLMGPLGNEQFF. CDR3 DNA: TGTGCCAGCAGCTTAATGGGACCGTTGGGGAATGAGCAGTTCTTC. The variable domain in full, completed from reference TRBV7-3 and TRBJ2-1, reads GAGVSQTPSNKVTEKGKYVELRCDPISGHTALYWYRQSLGQGPEFLIYFQGTGAADDSGLPNDRFFAVRPEGSVSTLKIQRTERGDSAVYLCASSLMGPLGNEQFFGPGTRLTVL.

The chain is built from TRBV14 and TRBJ2-5; TRBD2 might be the D (5 bases). Deletions cut 1 base from V and 2 bases from J, with 17 bases between. CDR1 and CDR2 from the germline V gene are SGHDN and FVKESK. This CDR3 is 17 amino acids long. Here the CDR3 DNA reads TGTGCCAGCAGCCAAGTCAATTGGTCTGGGGAGCAAGAGACCCAGTACTTC. Protein product: CASSQVNWSGEQETQYF.

V and J are TRBV6-2 or TRBV6-3 and TRBJ2-2; 8 bases are shared with TRBD1. J lost 7 bases, V lost 1 base, and 8 bases had no gene match. The CDR3 has 16 residues. Germline V gene sequence: CDR1 MNHEY, CDR2 SVGEGT. The CDR3 DNA follows: TGTGCCAGCAGTTACTTTGTCCAGGGGGCTATCGGGGAGCTGTTTTTT. Its translation: CASSYFVQGAIGELFF.

This sequence joins TRBV12-3 or TRBV12-4 and TRBJ1-5, with 7 bases fitting TRBD1. The ends lost 9 bases at V and 8 bases at J; junction bases unmatched: 10. The CDR3 sequence is 13 residues long. The CDR3 is CASQGGAREPQHF. CDR3 DNA sequence: TGTGCCAGTCAGGGGGGCGCGAGGGAGCCCCAGCATTTT.

The chain is built from TRBV27 and TRBJ2-7; TRBD2 matches 10 bases. The V gene end was trimmed by 5 bases and the J gene end by 2 bases; junction bases not matched to a gene: 6. The CDR3 extends over 15 amino acids. The germline gives CDR1 MNHEY, CDR2 SMNVEV (reference sequence). The CDR3 loop reads CASSTLAGLTYEQYF. The CDR3 coding sequence is TGTGCCAGCAGTACACTAGCGGGGTTAACCTACGAGCAGTACTTC.

The V call is TRBV7-9, the J call TRBJ1-1; 7 positions match TRBD1. There are 17 residues in the CDR3. V was clipped by 5 bases and J by 0 bases; unmatched bases: 12. Germline CDR1 SEHNR, CDR2 FQNEAQ (reference sequence). CDR3 nucleotide sequence: TGTGCCAGCAGCAAACCGGGACAGAGCCTCATGAACACTGAAGCTTTCTTT. This codes for CASSKPGQSLMNTEAFF.

The J gene is TRBJ2-5, the V gene TRBV4-1; 8 bases are a match to TRBD1. Looked up from germline, CDR1 is MGHRA and CDR2 is YSYEKL. This CDR3 has 15 residues. V was clipped by 0 bases and J by 2 bases; unmatched bases: 2. CDR3 residues: CASSQDRGLQETQYF. DNA of the CDR3: TGCGCCAGCAGCCAAGACAGGGGGCTGCAAGAGACCCAGTACTTC.

The chain employs TRBV19 and TRBJ1-2; TRBD1 agrees at 8 bases. Trimming at V came to 6 bases and at J to 2 bases, leaving 5 bases not matched to a gene. This CDR3 contains 14 residues. Germline V gene lookup returns CDR1 LNHDA and CDR2 SQIVND (reference sequence). As DNA, the CDR3 is TGTGCCAGTAGCTCGGGACAGGTGAACTATGGCTACACCTTC. This translates into CASSSGQVNYGYTF.

This clone was recorded only once. The CDR3, as DNA: TGCGCCAGCAGCTTGAGGCAGGAAACCTACGAGCAGTACTTC. This sequence encodes CASSLRQETYEQYF. This chain connects TRBV5-1 to TRBJ2-7; D gene ambiguous. Trimming pared 1 base from V and 2 bases from J, leaving 10 bases between. Germline V gene data show CDR1 as SGHRS and CDR2 as YFSETQ. The CDR3 is 14 residues long.

This clone was recorded only once. V is TRBV4-1 and J is TRBJ2-7; no firm D call. The length of the CDR3 is 14 residues. V gave up 1 base and J gave up 2 bases, with 9 bases separating them. Germline CDR1 MGHRA, CDR2 YSYEKL. The CDR3 is CASSQAAVTYEQYF. DNA for the CDR3: TGCGCCAGCAGCCAAGCTGCAGTAACCTACGAGCAGTACTTC.

The J gene is TRBJ2-7, the V gene TRBV10-1; TRBD1 or TRBD2 may be the D gene (5 bases each). The germline V and J ends were trimmed by 5 bases and 6 bases, with 17 bases remaining between them. The CDR3 is made up of 14 amino acids. Germline V CDR1 and CDR2: WNHNN, SYGVQD (reference sequence). The CDR3 coding sequence is TGCGCCAGCAGTTTCTACACGATTGGGGGCGAGCAGTACTTC. Its translation is CASSFYTIGGEQYF.

The genes are TRBV30 and TRBJ1-4; D might be TRBD1 (6 bases). Per germline, CDR1 GTSNPN and CDR2 SVGIG (reference sequence). V lost 2 bases, J lost 8 bases, and 18 bases lay in between. The CDR3 length is 15 residues. The chain's CDR3 is CAWSPSRGGHEKLFF. As DNA, the CDR3 is TGTGCCTGGAGTCCCTCAAGGGGGGGACACGAAAAACTGTTTTTT. Full variable domain (missing parts from reference TRBV30 and TRBJ1-4): SQTIHQWPATLVQPVGSPLSLECTVEGTSNPNLYWYRQAAGRGLQLLFYSVGIGQISSEVPQNLSASRPQDRQFILSSKKLLLSDSGFYLCAWSPSRGGHEKLFFGSGTQLSVL.